This TCR beta chain appears in the sequencing data of a study of blood T cell repertoires in COVID-19 (dated by TCRdb to 2020 to 2021). For the study in its entirety: The collaborator samples originated in the United States, Italy and Spain and spanned the acute and convalescent phases of COVID-19. The prospective study material was composed of cDNA or gDNA derived from T cells, B-cell-depleted T cells, or PBMCs. Subjects who had been exposed to COVID-19, were actively infected with it, or had recovered from it provided the deeply sampled blood TCRbeta repertoires that made up the dataset. Samples were obtained from the ongoing ImmuneRACE study (first 160 participants) and from about 1,300 subjects provided by 6 global collaborators. Where HLA class I and class II types were available, the types were taken from metadata supplied by the sample provider, not from assay-based typing. A freely available public database, intended as a resource for researchers studying the immune response to SARS-CoV-2, is where the repertoires were released. The sample metadata nearly always contained a de-identified subject ID, COVID-19 status, age in years and sex. The paper's findings and limits, for the study overall: The quantity of clinical and demographic metadata differed by source and by participant and was supplied without curation.

A remark on this clone: Which antigen it targets is not known. One base away there is no much larger clone; base qualities are not given.

V is cut by 4 bases and J by 5 bases, and the space between the germline ends is 14 bases. CDR1 and CDR2 are drawn from the germline V gene: SQVTM, ANQGSEA. Reading from cysteine to phenylalanine, the CDR3 counts 13 amino acids. The CDR3 DNA has 39 bases and is translated from base 1. Participants in the prospective study were enrolled through a virtual design, were aged about 18 to 90 years, and lived in approximately 25 United States geographic areas. Cohort assignment in the prospective study relied on participant-reported clinical history from a screening survey and a study questionnaire. For ImmuneRACE Cohort 3, a participant was defined as recovered based on two consecutive negative NP/OP PCR tests, clearance by a healthcare professional, or resolution of symptoms. Each participant in the prospective study had whole blood, serum and a nasopharyngeal or oropharyngeal swab collected by mobile phlebotomists. Participants in the prospective study had the option to provide additional blood draws and questionnaires over a roughly 2-month period. Before DNA extraction, prospective study blood samples were shipped either frozen or at room temperature.

TCRbeta CDR3 regions were amplified from genomic DNA using the immunoSEQ Assay, a bias-controlled multiplex PCR. From the authors' description of their analysis: Within the assay, amplification of reference gene primers was used to estimate how many nucleated cells each sample contained. To quantify the absolute abundance of each unique TCRbeta CDR3 rearrangement, sequence reads were collapsed and filtered. For each sample, productive Simpson clonality was calculated by taking the square root of Simpson's diversity index across productive rearrangements. Sourced from immuneACCESS, this table was stored by TCRdb with only in-frame sequences that have V and J called. A share of the clones is absent; for the studies checked, an unresolved V gene accounts for under half, and the remainder has no known explanation. The DNA was the basis for D and trimming; V, J and clone size are from that table. This sample has 250,000 to 300,000 clones in its table, and 80% to 95% of those were observed once. 0.9% to 1.2% of the sample rests with the top ten.

Here the chain combines TRBV29-1 and TRBJ1-1, with no confident D gene call. The material sequenced was PBMCs or T cells enriched from blood (not recorded which). The clonotype originates from a woman aged 25 to 39 who had recovered from COVID-19. The CDR3 protein is CSVVEGVGTEAFF. The sequenced DNA: TGCAGCGTTGTGGAGGGAGTGGGAACTGAAGCTTTCTTT.